This TCR beta chain is drawn from a study of vaccination and CD4 T cells after COVID-19. Whole-study context: The convalescents were made up of six males and four females, two of whom were Hispanic. The study's findings and limits: Vaccine-specific clones in convalescent patients were spike mono-reactive in 304 of 307 cases.

As for treatment: roughly nine-day PBMC culture with coronavirus spike peptide pools or control peptides (ViraFEST assay). Trimming shortened V by 1 base and J by 0 bases, and 7 bases separated the two germline ends. Germline loops: CDR1 DFQATT, CDR2 SNEGSKA (reference sequence). The CDR3 contains 14 residues. About this clonotype itself: Its specificity is unknown.

Scientists ran DNA taken from cultured CD4+ T cells through the Oncomine TCR Beta short-read assay for sequencing. TCRdb re-called the PCR reads with MiXCR, one entry per CDR3 protein. This sample yields about 14,000 distinct CDR3 sequences, of which roughly 37% are seen a single time; about 10% belongs to the top ten. The TCR comes from a human donor who had recovered from COVID-19. The sequenced sample was CD4+ T cells from blood, cultured in vitro. The gene calls are TRBV20-1 and TRBJ1-5; D unresolved. The CDR3 DNA reads TGCAGTGCTAGAGTACTCAATAGCAATCAGCCCCAGCATTTT. This codes for CSARVLNSNQPQHF.